Below are 8 T cell receptor beta chains sequenced from a single sample in a study of blood T cell repertoires in COVID-19. Some clones are missing from TCRdb's copy, which holds only in-frame ones; the method was immunoSEQ multiplex PCR. The table has about 310,000 clones, 85% to 90% seen once. The sequenced sample consisted of peripheral blood. The origin of the receptors is a woman aged 40-49 years with COVID-19, enrolled during active disease.

The chain couples TRBV7-8 to TRBJ1-1, with D maybe TRBD1 (6 bases). The germline CDR1 and CDR2 sequences are SGHVS and FQNEAQ. There are 14 residues in the CDR3. V lost 5 bases to trimming and J lost 0 bases, with 10 bases between them. The CDR3 DNA is TGTGCCAGCAGCGAGGGGGTTATGAACACTGAAGCTTTCTTT. Amino acids: CASSEGVMNTEAFF.

The CDR3 is CASSSGDRAGTEAFF. CDR3 DNA: TGTGCCAGCAGTTCAGGAGACAGGGCGGGAACTGAAGCTTTCTTT. This chain connects TRBV28 to TRBJ1-1; 7 nucleotides agree with TRBD1. Germline V lookup: CDR1 MDHEN, CDR2 SYDVKM. This CDR3 contains 15 residues. J gave up 5 bases and V 4 bases, and 10 bases lay outside the gene matches.

The chain couples TRBV28 to TRBJ2-7, with D possibly TRBD2 on 6 matching bases. Trimming removed 5 bases at V and 1 base at J, with 12 bases between. This CDR3 is built from 14 residues. The germline gives CDR1 MDHEN, CDR2 SYDVKM. The CDR3: CASSQSGTSYEQYF. DNA of the CDR3: TGTGCCAGCAGTCAATCCGGGACTTCCTACGAGCAGTACTTC.

This chain joins TRBV27 and TRBJ2-1, with D possibly TRBD2 on 7 matching bases. CDR1 and CDR2 from the germline V gene are MNHEY and SMNVEV (reference sequence). CDR3 size: 14 residues. The V end was cut by 6 bases, the J end by 3 bases, with 12 bases between. The CDR3 sequence: CASRGGGVYNEQFF. The CDR3 DNA follows: TGTGCCAGCAGGGGAGGGGGGGTCTACAATGAGCAGTTCTTC.

The genes are TRBV5-6 and TRBJ1-3; no reliable D call. Germline CDR1 is SGHDT and CDR2 is YYEEEE. The CDR3 spans 15 residues. V was cut by 2 bases and J by 0 bases, with 9 bases left in between. The CDR3 protein is CASSLQPFSGNTIYF. For the CDR3, the DNA is TGTGCCAGCAGCTTACAGCCTTTCTCTGGAAACACCATATATTTT. The complete variable domain, with remaining parts taken from reference TRBV5-6 and TRBJ1-3, reads DAGVTQSPTHLIKTRGQQVTLRCSPKSGHDTVSWYQQALGQGPQFIFQYYEEEERQRGNFPDRFSGHQFPNYSSELNVNALLLGDSALYLCASSLQPFSGNTIYFGEGSWLTVV.

The chain is built from TRBV19 and TRBJ2-7; unclear D gene. Germline CDR1 and CDR2: LNHDA and SQIVND (reference sequence). The CDR3 extends over 13 amino acids. Trimming removed 5 bases from V and 3 bases from J, with 11 bases in between. The CDR3 region is CASSGQPHYEQYF. CDR3 coding DNA: TGTGCCAGTAGTGGGCAGCCACACTACGAGCAGTACTTC.

This chain joins TRBV9 and TRBJ2-2; 9 bases align to TRBD2. Germline V CDR1 and CDR2: SGDLS, YYNGEE. This CDR3 is 16 amino acids long. V shed 0 bases and J 4 bases; nucleotides not matched to a gene: 4. CDR3 nucleotide sequence: TGTGCCAGCAGCGTAGGACTAGCGGACGGCACCGGGGAGCTGTTTTTT. This encodes CASSVGLADGTGELFF.

CDR3 in amino acids: CASSPGTDTQYF. The CDR3 DNA is TGTGCCAGCTCACCCGGGACAGATACGCAGTATTTT. This chain links TRBV18 with TRBJ2-3; D is unresolved. Looked up from germline, CDR1 is KGHSH and CDR2 is LQKENI. The CDR3 totals 12 residues. Trimming removed 3 bases at V and 3 bases at J, with 4 bases between.